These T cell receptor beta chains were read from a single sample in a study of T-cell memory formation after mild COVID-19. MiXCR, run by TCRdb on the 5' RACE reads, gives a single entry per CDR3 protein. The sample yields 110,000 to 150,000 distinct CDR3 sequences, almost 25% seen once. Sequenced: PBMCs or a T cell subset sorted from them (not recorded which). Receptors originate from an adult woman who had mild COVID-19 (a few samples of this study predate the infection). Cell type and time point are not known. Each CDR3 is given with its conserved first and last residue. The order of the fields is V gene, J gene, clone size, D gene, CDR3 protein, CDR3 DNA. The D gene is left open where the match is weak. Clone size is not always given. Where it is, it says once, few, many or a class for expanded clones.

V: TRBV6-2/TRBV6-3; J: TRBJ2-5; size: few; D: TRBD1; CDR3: CASKKDRGIETQYF; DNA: TGTGCCAGCAAAAAGGACAGGGGGATCGAGACCCAGTACTTC
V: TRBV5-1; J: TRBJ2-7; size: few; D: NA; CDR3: CASSLRGPPYEQYF; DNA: TGCGCCAGCAGTCTAAGGGGACCCCCCTACGAGCAGTACTTC
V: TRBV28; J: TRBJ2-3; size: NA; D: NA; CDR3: CASSHPTDTQYF; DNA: TGTGCCAGCAGTCACCCCACAGATACGCAGTATTTT
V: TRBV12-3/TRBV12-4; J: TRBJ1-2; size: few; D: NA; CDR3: CASSLRPSSNGYTF; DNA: TGTGCCAGCAGTTTACGACCTTCTAGTAATGGCTACACCTTC
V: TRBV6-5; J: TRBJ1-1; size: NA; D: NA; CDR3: CASSYSAPMNTEAFF; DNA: TGTGCCAGCAGTTACTCGGCACCTATGAACACTGAAGCTTTCTTT
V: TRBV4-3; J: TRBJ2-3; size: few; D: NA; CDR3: CASSQDDGATRDTQYF; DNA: TGCGCCAGCAGCCAAGATGACGGAGCCACCAGGGATACGCAGTATTTT
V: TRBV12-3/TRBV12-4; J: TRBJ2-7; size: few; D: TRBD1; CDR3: CASSPLLGQGVYEQYF; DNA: TGTGCCAGCAGCCCACTCCTCGGACAGGGGGTTTACGAGCAGTACTTC
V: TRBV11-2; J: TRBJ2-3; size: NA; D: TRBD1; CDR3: CASSLDQGAWGDTQYF; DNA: TGTGCCAGCAGCTTAGATCAGGGGGCATGGGGAGATACGCAGTATTTT
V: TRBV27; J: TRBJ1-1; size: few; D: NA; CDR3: CASSLSWNTEAFF; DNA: TGTGCCAGCAGTTTATCCTGGAACACTGAAGCTTTCTTT
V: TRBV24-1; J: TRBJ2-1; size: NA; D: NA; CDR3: CATSDPRWGLREQFF; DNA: TGTGCCACCAGTGATCCCCGTTGGGGGCTAAGGGAGCAGTTCTTC
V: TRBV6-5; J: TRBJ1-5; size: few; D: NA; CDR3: CARPPSVGYHTVQPQHF; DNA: TGTGCCAGACCCCCCTCGGTAGGCTATCACACAGTCCAGCCCCAGCATTTT
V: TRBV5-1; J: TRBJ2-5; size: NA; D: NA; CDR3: CASSLVGGETQYF; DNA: TGCGCCAGCAGCTTGGTGGGGGGAGAGACCCAGTACTTC
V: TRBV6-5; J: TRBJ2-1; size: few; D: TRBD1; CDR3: CASSYGTGENEQFF; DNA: TGTGCCAGCAGTTACGGGACAGGGGAAAATGAGCAGTTCTTC
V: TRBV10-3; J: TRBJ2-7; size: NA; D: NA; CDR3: CAISESNGVYEQYF; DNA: TGTGCCATCAGTGAGTCAAATGGGGTGTACGAGCAGTACTTC
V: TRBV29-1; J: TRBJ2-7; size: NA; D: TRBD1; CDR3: CSVVDPGGSEQYF; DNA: TGCAGCGTTGTGGATCCAGGGGGATCCGAGCAGTACTTC
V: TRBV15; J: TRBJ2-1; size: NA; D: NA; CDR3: CATSRERAPGAYNEQFF; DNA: TGTGCCACCAGCAGAGAACGGGCCCCAGGGGCATACAATGAGCAGTTCTTC
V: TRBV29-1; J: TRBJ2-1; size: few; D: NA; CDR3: CSVAPGVPYNEQFF; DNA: TGCAGCGTTGCTCCGGGGGTTCCCTACAATGAGCAGTTCTTC
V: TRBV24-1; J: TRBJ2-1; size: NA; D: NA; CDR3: CATGGESYNEQFF; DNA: TGTGCCACCGGTGGGGAGTCCTACAATGAGCAGTTCTTC
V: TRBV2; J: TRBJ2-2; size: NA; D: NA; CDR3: CASSSRGSNTGELFF; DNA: TGTGCCAGCAGTAGTCGGGGATCGAACACCGGGGAGCTGTTTTTT
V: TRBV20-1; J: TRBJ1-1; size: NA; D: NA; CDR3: CSAKGLSEAFF; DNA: TGCAGTGCCAAGGGTTTGTCTGAAGCTTTCTTT
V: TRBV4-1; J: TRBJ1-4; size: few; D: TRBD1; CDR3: CASSQTGDEKLFF; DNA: TGCGCCAGCAGCCAAACAGGGGACGAAAAACTGTTTTTT
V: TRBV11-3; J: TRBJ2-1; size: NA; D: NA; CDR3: CASSSGLLGDEQFF; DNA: TGTGCCAGCAGCTCGGGCCTCCTGGGGGATGAGCAGTTCTTC
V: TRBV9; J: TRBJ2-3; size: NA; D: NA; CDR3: CASSVGGTLTDTQYF; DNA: TGTGCCAGCAGCGTAGGCGGTACTCTCACAGATACGCAGTATTTT
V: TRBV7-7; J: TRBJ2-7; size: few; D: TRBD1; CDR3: CASSLAYSRQGDYEQYF; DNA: TGTGCTAGCAGCTTAGCGTATTCGCGACAGGGGGACTACGAGCAGTACTTC
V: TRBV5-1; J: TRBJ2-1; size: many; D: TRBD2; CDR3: CASSGAPGLAGSYNEQFF; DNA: TGCGCCAGCAGCGGGGCCCCGGGACTAGCTGGTTCCTACAATGAGCAGTTCTTC
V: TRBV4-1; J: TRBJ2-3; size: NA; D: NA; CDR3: CASSQGRTVDTQYF; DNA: TGCGCCAGCAGCCAAGGCAGGACGGTTGATACGCAGTATTTT
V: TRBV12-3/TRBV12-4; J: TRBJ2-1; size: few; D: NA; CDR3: CASGITENEQFF; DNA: TGTGCCAGCGGGATCACAGAAAATGAGCAGTTCTTC
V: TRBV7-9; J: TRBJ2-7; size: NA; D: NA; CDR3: CASSLHLSYEQYF; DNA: TGTGCCAGCAGCTTACACCTCTCCTACGAGCAGTACTTC
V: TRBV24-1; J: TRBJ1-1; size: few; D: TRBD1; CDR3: CATSERTGGSEAFF; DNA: TGTGCCACCAGTGAGCGCACAGGGGGCTCTGAAGCTTTCTTT
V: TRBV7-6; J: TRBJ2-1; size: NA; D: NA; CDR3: CASSWNLDWKQFF; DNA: TGTGCCAGCAGCTGGAATCTGGACTGGAAGCAGTTCTTC
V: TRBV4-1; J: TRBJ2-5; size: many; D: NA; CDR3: CASSQVRGEGIETQYF; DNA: TGCGCCAGCAGCCAAGTTCGGGGAGAGGGGATAGAGACCCAGTACTTC
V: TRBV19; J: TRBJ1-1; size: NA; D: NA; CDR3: CASSMPRPVNTEAFF; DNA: TGTGCCAGTAGTATGCCTCGCCCAGTGAACACTGAAGCTTTCTTT
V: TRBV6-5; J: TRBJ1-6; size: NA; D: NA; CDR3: CASSSSDSLDNSPLHF; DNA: TGTGCCAGCAGTTCCAGCGACAGCCTAGACAATTCACCCCTCCACTTT
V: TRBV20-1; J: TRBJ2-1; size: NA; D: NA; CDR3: CSASDREVNNEQFF; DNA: TGCAGTGCTAGTGACAGGGAGGTTAACAATGAGCAGTTCTTC
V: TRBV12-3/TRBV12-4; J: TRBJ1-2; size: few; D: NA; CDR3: CASSLYSNDGYTF; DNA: TGTGCCAGCAGTTTATACTCCAATGATGGCTACACCTTC
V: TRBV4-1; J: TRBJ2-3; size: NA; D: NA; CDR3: CASSLSPGPSTDTQYF; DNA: TGCGCCAGCAGCCTCTCCCCGGGACCTAGCACAGATACGCAGTATTTT
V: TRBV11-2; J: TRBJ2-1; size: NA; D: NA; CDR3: CASSFIEADPNEQFF; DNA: TGTGCCAGCAGCTTCATCGAGGCGGACCCCAATGAGCAGTTCTTC
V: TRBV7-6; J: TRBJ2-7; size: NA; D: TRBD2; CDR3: CASSPGTSGIYEQYF; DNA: TGTGCCAGCAGCCCTGGGACTAGCGGAATCTACGAGCAGTACTTC
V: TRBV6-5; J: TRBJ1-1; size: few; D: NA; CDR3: CASSFDPRRTEAQNTEAFF; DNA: TGTGCCAGCAGTTTCGACCCGCGAAGGACAGAAGCTCAGAACACTGAAGCTTTCTTT
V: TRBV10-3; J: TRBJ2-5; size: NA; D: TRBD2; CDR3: CAISGGLPPETQYF; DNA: TGTGCCATCAGTGGGGGACTACCCCCAGAGACCCAGTACTTC
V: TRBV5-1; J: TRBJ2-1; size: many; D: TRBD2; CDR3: CASSYRLAGGYNEQFF; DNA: TGCGCCAGCAGCTACCGACTAGCGGGAGGGTACAATGAGCAGTTCTTC
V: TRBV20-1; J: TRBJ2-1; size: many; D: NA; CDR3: CSANREFTYNEQFF; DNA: TGCAGTGCGAATCGGGAATTCACCTACAATGAGCAGTTCTTC
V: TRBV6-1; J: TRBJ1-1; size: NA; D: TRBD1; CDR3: CASSDRGTGVTEAFF; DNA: TGTGCCAGCAGTGACAGAGGGACAGGGGTGACTGAAGCTTTCTTT
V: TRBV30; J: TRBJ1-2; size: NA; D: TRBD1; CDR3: CAWRIMDRGIVNYGYTF; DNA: TGTGCCTGGAGGATTATGGACAGGGGAATCGTTAACTATGGCTACACCTTC
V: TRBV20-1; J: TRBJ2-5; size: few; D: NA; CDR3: CSAKSEASPRQLEETQYF; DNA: TGCAGTGCTAAGTCGGAGGCTAGCCCCCGTCAATTGGAAGAGACCCAGTACTTC
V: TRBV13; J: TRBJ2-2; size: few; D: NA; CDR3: CASSPREVGVNTGELFF; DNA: TGTGCCAGCAGCCCTAGAGAAGTTGGTGTGAACACCGGGGAGCTGTTTTTT
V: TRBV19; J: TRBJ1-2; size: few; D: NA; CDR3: CASRADIGNYGYTF; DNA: TGTGCCAGTCGTGCGGACATTGGTAACTATGGCTACACCTTC
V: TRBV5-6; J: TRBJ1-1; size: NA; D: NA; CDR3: CASSLYARYNTEAFF; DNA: TGTGCCAGCAGCTTGTATGCCAGATACAACACTGAAGCTTTCTTT
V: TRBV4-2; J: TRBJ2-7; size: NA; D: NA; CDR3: CASSQNYEQYF; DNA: TGTGCCAGCAGCCAAAACTACGAGCAGTACTTC
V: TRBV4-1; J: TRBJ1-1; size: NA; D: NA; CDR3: CASSQPLNTEAFF; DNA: TGCGCCAGCAGCCAACCCCTGAACACTGAAGCTTTCTTT